These 10 T cell receptor beta chains came from one sample sequenced in a study of blood T cell repertoires in COVID-19. This table comes from immunoSEQ multiplex PCR, and its TCRdb copy is limited to in-frame clones, with some not included. The sample contains about 200,000 clones, over 70% of which appear only once. Sequenced material: peripheral blood. The source of these receptors is a woman of 80 years or more with acute or convalescent COVID-19.

The chain carries TRBV19 and TRBJ1-4, with D unclear. The CDR3 loop spans 15 amino acids. Germline assignment: CDR1 LNHDA and CDR2 SQIVND (reference sequence). The V and J ends lost 1 base and 6 bases respectively, with 12 bases between them. For the CDR3, the DNA is TGTGCCAGTAGTATAGGATCAGCGTTCGATGAAAAACTGTTTTTT. It yields the protein CASSIGSAFDEKLFF.

This chain uses TRBV13 with TRBJ2-7, with TRBD2 identical over 10 bases. The trim removed 6 bases at V and 5 bases at J, leaving 4 bases unmatched. The CDR3 runs to 13 residues. Germline assignment: CDR1 PRHDT and CDR2 FYEKMQ (reference sequence). CDR3 amino acids: CASRVAGGHEQYF. The CDR3 nucleotides read TGTGCCAGCAGGGTAGCGGGGGGCCACGAGCAGTACTTC.

The chain recombines TRBV19 with TRBJ2-3, with 9 bases lining up with TRBD1. CDR1 and CDR2 (germline): LNHDA, SQIVND (reference sequence). V was clipped by 5 bases and J by 4 bases; unmatched bases: 13. This CDR3 contains 17 residues. CDR3 sequence: CASSDRDRVSVADTQYF. The CDR3 coding sequence is TGTGCCAGTAGTGACCGGGACAGGGTTTCTGTGGCAGATACGCAGTATTTT.

This sequence joins TRBV6-2 or TRBV6-3 and TRBJ2-7, with 8 bases matching TRBD1. The germline CDR1 and CDR2 sequences are MNHEY and SVGEGT. CDR3 length: 16 residues. J was trimmed by 0 bases and V by 1 base; bases with no gene match: 5. The CDR3 protein is CASSYFGQGSSYEQYF. DNA for the CDR3: TGTGCCAGCAGTTACTTCGGACAGGGTAGCTCCTACGAGCAGTACTTC.

The chain recombines TRBV6-2 or TRBV6-3 with TRBJ1-5; D gene ambiguous. With 2 bases removed from V and 2 bases from J, the gap between germline ends came to 10 bases. Per the germline V gene, CDR1 is MNHEY and CDR2 is SVGEGT. The CDR3 runs to 15 residues. The CDR3 spells CASSYMVGGNQPQHF. CDR3 sequence (DNA): TGTGCCAGCAGTTACATGGTGGGAGGCAATCAGCCCCAGCATTTT.

The chain uses TRBV5-4 and TRBJ1-2; perhaps TRBD1 as D (5 bases). Germline assignment: CDR1 SGHNT and CDR2 YYREEE (reference sequence). The V end lost 6 bases, the J end lost 4 bases, and 13 bases lay between the germline ends. The length of the CDR3 is 13 residues. CDR3 nucleotides: TGTGCCAGCACCCTCGACAGAGCCTATGGCTACACCTTC. Residues: CASTLDRAYGYTF. The full variable domain, completed using reference TRBV5-4 and TRBJ1-2, is ETGVTQSPTHLIKTRGQQVTLRCSSQSGHNTVSWYQQALGQGPQFIFQYYREEENGRGNFPPRFSGLQFPNYSSELNVNALELDDSALYLCASTLDRAYGYTFGSGTRLTVV.

This rearrangement joins TRBV2 to TRBJ2-7; 7 bases agree with TRBD1. Looked up from germline, CDR1 is SNHLY and CDR2 is FYNNEI. The CDR3 totals 16 residues. The J segment lost 2 bases and the V segment lost 6 bases, leaving 13 bases of the junction unmatched. This CDR3 is CASSRGDMRGPYEQYF. The DNA of the CDR3 is TGTGCCAGCAGCCGTGGAGATATGAGGGGGCCCTACGAGCAGTACTTC.

The chain joins TRBV5-8 to TRBJ1-1; 7 bases map to TRBD1. The CDR3 spans 14 residues. The J segment lost 5 bases and the V segment lost 2 bases, leaving 6 bases of the junction unmatched. CDR1 is SGHTS and CDR2 is YDEGEE in the germline V gene. CDR3 DNA sequence: TGTGCCAGCAGCTTTTTAGACAGGGAGACTGAAGCTTTCTTT. Encoded protein: CASSFLDRETEAFF. Using reference TRBV5-8 and TRBJ1-1 for the parts outside the CDR3, the full variable domain is EAGVTQSPTHLIKTRGQQATLRCSPISGHTSVYWYQQALGLGLQFLLWYDEGEERNRGNFPPRFSGRQFPNYSSELNVNALELEDSALYLCASSFLDRETEAFFGQGTRLTVV.

Turning to this clone: Other DNA sequences in this sample translate to the same CDR3. The J gene is TRBJ1-5, the V gene TRBV7-2; no clear D gene. This CDR3 is built from 15 residues. The V gene lost 5 bases and the J gene lost 1 base, with 12 bases spanning the gap. Germline lookup yields CDR1 SGHTA and CDR2 FQGNSA. The CDR3 sequence is CASSPQGGSNQPQHF. Here the CDR3 DNA reads TGTGCCAGCAGCCCTCAAGGAGGGAGCAATCAGCCCCAGCATTTT.

This sequence joins TRBV27 and TRBJ2-7; D might be TRBD2 (5 bases). The CDR3 runs 14 residues. Germline CDR1 and CDR2: MNHEY and SMNVEV (reference sequence). V was cut by 5 bases and J by 1 base, with 12 bases left in between. CDR3 in DNA: TGTGCCAGCAGTCCGCCTTGGAGGTCCTACGAGCAGTACTTC. Amino acids: CASSPPWRSYEQYF.